Described below is a single T cell receptor (beta chain) sequence and its context. This specimen belongs to a study of T cells in Graves' hyperthyroidism and ophthalmopathy. The CDR3 extends over 15 amino acids. The ends lost 7 bases at V and 8 bases at J; junction bases unmatched: 11. Germline loops: CDR1 SEHNR, CDR2 FQNEAQ (reference sequence). RNA transcripts provided the source from which TCR beta CDR3 regions were amplified. The TCR CDR3 was amplified in a first-round RT-PCR using the HTBI primer set. TCRdb re-called the multiplex PCR reads with MiXCR, one entry per CDR3 protein. The repertoire holds 75,000 to 100,000 distinct CDR3 sequences, with about 37% as singletons.

The source material was peripheral blood or thyroid tissue (not recorded which). This clonotype originated in a woman in her 30s with Graves' hyperthyroidism. The rearrangement links TRBV7-9 to TRBJ2-7, with 13 bases identical to TRBD2. The CDR3 spells CASTGKGTSGNQQYF. CDR3 DNA sequence: TGTGCCAGCACCGGGAAGGGGACTAGCGGGAACCAGCAGTACTTC.